This TCR beta chain came from a study of vaccination and CD4 T cells after COVID-19. Study context: Six males and four females, two Hispanic, made up the convalescents. Post-COVID samples were collected a median roughly 93 days following diagnosis, spanning 35 to 161. Study-wide points: Of the reactive clones in convalescent patients, a median around 86% showed up only post-vaccination.

Cultured CD4+ T-cell DNA underwent Oncomine TCR Beta short-read sequencing. Genomic DNA was isolated from cultured CD4+ T cells. One entry per CDR3 protein, called by TCRdb with MiXCR from the PCR reads. This table holds about 13,000 distinct CDR3 sequences, 50% to 60% found once. Indicated treatment: approximately nine-day PBMC culture with coronavirus spike peptide pools or control peptides (ViraFEST assay). Remarks on this clonotype: What it recognizes is unknown.

CDR3 length equals 16 residues. The germline CDR1 and CDR2 sequences are LNHDA and SQIVND (reference sequence). V was shortened by 6 bases and J by 2 bases, with 20 bases between the two germline ends. This sequence joins TRBV19 and TRBJ2-7; no firm D call. This sequence originates from a human donor with COVID-19. This sample comprised cultured CD4+ T cells from blood, obtained after SARS-CoV-2 vaccination. The CDR3 spells CASSRDGSSPTYEQYF. In nucleotides, the CDR3 is TGTGCCAGTAGCCGAGATGGGTCCTCTCCCACCTACGAGCAGTACTTC. The whole variable domain, remainder taken from reference TRBV19 and TRBJ2-7, is DGGITQSPKYLFRKEGQNVTLSCEQNLNHDAMYWYRQDPGQGLRLIYYSQIVNDFQKGDIAEGYSVSREKKESFPLTVTSAQKNPTAFYLCASSRDGSSPTYEQYFGPGTRLTVT.